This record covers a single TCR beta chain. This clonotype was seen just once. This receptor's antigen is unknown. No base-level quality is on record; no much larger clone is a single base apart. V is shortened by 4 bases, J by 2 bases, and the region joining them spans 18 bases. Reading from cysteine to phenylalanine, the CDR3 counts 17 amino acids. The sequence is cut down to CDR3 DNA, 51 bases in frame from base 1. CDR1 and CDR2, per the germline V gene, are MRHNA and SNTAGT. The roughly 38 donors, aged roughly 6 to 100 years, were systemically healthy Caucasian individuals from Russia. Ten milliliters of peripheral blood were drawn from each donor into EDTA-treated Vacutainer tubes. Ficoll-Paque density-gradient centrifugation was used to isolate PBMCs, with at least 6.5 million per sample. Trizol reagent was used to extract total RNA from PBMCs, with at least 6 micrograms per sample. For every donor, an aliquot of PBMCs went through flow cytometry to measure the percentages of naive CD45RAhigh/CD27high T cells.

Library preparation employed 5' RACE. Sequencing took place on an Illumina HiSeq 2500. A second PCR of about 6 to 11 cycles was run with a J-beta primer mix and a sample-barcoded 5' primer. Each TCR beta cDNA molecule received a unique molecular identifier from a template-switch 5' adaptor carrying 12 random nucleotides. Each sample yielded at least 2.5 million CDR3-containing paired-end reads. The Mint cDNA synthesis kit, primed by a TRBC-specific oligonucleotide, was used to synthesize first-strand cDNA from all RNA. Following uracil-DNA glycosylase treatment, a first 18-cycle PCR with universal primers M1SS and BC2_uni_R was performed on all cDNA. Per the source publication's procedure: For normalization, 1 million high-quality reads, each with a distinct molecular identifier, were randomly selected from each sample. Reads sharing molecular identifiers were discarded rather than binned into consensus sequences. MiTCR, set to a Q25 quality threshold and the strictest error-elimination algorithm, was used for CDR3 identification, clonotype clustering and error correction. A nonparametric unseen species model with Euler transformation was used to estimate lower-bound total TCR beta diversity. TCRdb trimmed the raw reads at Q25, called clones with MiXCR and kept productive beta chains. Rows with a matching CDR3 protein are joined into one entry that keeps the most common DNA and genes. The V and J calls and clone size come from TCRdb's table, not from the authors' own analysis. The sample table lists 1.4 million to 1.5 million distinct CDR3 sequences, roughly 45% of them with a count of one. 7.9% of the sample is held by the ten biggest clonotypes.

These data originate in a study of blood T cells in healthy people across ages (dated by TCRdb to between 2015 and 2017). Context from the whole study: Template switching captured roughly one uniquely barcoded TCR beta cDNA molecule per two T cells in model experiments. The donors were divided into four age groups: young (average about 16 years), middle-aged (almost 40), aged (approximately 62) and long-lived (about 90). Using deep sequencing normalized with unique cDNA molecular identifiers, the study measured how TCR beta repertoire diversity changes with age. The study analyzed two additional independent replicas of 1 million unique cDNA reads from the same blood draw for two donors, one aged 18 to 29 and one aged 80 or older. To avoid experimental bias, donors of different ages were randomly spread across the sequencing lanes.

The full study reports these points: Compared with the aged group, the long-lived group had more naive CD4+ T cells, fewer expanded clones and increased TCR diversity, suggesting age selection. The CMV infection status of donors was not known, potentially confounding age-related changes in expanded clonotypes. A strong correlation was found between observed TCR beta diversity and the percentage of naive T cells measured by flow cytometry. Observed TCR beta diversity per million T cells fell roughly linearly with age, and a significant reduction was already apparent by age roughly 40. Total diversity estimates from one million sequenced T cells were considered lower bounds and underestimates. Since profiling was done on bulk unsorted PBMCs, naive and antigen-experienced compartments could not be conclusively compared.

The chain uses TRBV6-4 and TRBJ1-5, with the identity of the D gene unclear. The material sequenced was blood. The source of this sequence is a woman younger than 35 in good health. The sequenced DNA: TGTGCCAGCAGTGTAGCCGGCGGCACCCCTCGCAATCAGCCCCAGCATTTT. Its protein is CASSVAGGTPRNQPQHF.